This T cell receptor beta chain was identified during a study of blood T cell repertoires in COVID-19. About the research overall: Sample material is recorded as cDNA or gDNA derived from T cells, B-cell-depleted T cells, or PBMCs.

Germline assignment: CDR1 LGHDT and CDR2 YNNKEL (reference sequence). The CDR3 has 12 residues. The trim removed 4 bases at V and 7 bases at J, leaving 4 bases unmatched. Seattle patients were enrolled during active infection and followed longitudinally. The table came from immunoSEQ multiplex PCR; TCRdb's copy has only in-frame clones and leaves some out. The data contain about 310,000 clones, roughly 88% of them singletons. J is TRBJ2-7 and V is TRBV3-1 (or the pseudogene TRBV3-2); 7 positions agree with TRBD2. Material: peripheral blood. The receptor's source is a woman aged 30 to 39 with COVID-19, enrolled during active disease. The CDR3 loop reads CASSRRGGEQYF. CDR3 coding DNA: TGTGCCAGCAGCCGCCGGGGAGGGGAGCAGTACTTC.